The clone carrying this TCR beta chain was counted between two and nine times. Its specificity is unknown. The data belong to a study of beta chain features in type 1 diabetes. Using CD45RO/CCR7/CD25/CD127/CD95/CD27, CD4+ naive, central memory, regulatory and stem cell-like memory cells were sorted. The germline V gene has CDR1 SNHLY and CDR2 FYNNEI. This CDR3 has 15 residues. V was cut by 2 bases and J by 0 bases, with 5 bases left in between. The entirety of the isolated RNA underwent reverse transcription, so expressed TCRB transcripts were sequenced. The method was immunoSEQ multiplex PCR; TCRdb's version includes in-frame clones alone and lacks a portion of them. This repertoire shows about 320,000 clones, around 13% found once; its top ten account for under 8.5%. Findings and caveats of the study: Diminished insertions and augmented deletions at VDJ junctions characterized type 1 diabetes patients.

The sequence came from a man aged 30-40 years in good health. V is TRBV2 and J is TRBJ2-6; D remains unclear. The specimen was central memory CD4+ T cells from blood. CDR3 bases: TGTGCCAGCAGTGAATTGGACTCTGGGGCCAACGTCCTGACTTTC. This sequence encodes CASSELDSGANVLTF. The full variable domain, rest sourced from reference TRBV2 and TRBJ2-6, is EPEVTQTPSHQVTQMGQEVILRCVPISNHLYFYWYRQILGQKVEFLVSFYNNEISEKSEIFDDQFSVERPDGSNFTLKIRSTKLEDSAMYFCASSELDSGANVLTFGAGSRLTVL.